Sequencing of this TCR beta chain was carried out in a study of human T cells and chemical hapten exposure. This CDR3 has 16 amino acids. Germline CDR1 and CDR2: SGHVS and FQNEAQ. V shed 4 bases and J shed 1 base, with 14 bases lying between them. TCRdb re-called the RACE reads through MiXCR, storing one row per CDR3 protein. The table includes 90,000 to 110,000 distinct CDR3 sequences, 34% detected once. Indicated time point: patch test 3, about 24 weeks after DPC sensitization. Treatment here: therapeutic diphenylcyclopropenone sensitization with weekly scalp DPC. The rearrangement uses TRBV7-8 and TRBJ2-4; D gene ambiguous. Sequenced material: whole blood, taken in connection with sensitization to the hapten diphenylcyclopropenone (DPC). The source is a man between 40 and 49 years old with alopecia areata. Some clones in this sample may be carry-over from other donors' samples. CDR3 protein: CASSSPGSAAKNIQYF. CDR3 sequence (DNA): TGTGCCAGCAGCTCGCCGGGCTCGGCGGCCAAAAACATTCAGTACTTC.